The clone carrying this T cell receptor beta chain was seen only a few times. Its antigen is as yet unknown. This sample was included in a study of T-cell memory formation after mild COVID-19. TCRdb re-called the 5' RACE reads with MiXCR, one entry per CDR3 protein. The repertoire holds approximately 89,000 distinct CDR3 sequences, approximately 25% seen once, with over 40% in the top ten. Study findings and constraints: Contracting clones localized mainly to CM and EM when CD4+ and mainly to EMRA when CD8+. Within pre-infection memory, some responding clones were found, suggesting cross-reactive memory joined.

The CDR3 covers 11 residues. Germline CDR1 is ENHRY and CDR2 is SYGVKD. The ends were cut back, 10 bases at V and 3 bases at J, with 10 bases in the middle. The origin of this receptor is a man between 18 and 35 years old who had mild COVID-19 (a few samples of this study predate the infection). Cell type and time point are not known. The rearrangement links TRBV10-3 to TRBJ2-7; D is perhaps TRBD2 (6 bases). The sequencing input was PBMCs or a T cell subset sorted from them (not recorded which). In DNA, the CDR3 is TGTGCCACGAGGGACTTCTACGAGCAGTACGTC. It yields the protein CATRDFYEQYV.